A single sample gave rise to the 19 T cell receptor beta chains below, sequenced in a study of human T cells and chemical hapten exposure. TCRdb reprocessed the RACE reads with MiXCR, giving one entry per CDR3 protein. Of 30,000 or so distinct CDR3 sequences listed, 5% to 6% are singletons. Time point given: patch test 3, about 24 weeks after DPC sensitization. The treatment is: therapeutic diphenylcyclopropenone sensitization with weekly scalp DPC. Sequenced material: whole blood, taken in connection with sensitization to the hapten diphenylcyclopropenone (DPC). These receptor sequences come from a man aged 30 to 45 with alopecia areata. Some clones in this sample may be carry-over from other donors' samples.

At least ten counts were recorded for this clonotype. The chain employs TRBV5-4 and TRBJ2-2; D not resolved. Germline V gives CDR1 SGHNT, CDR2 YYREEE (reference sequence). The V end lost 0 bases, the J end lost 8 bases, and 5 bases lay between the germline ends. The CDR3 has 12 amino acids. CDR3 sequence reads: CASSLGEGELFF. In DNA, the CDR3 is TGTGCCAGCAGCTTGGGAGAGGGGGAGCTGTTTTTT.

This clonotype was observed at least ten times. V usage is TRBV7-9 and J usage is TRBJ2-2, with D unclear. The CDR3 has 15 residues. V dropped 4 bases and J dropped 0 bases, with 9 bases sitting between them. The V gene's germline CDR1 is SEHNR and CDR2 FQNEAQ (reference sequence). CDR3 region: CASSSTWSNTGELFF. The CDR3 nucleotides read TGTGCCAGCAGCTCAACCTGGTCGAACACCGGGGAGCTGTTTTTT.

Ten or more counts support this clonotype. The rearrangement links TRBV6-2 or TRBV6-3 to TRBJ1-6, with 10 nucleotides matching TRBD1. Germline CDR1 and CDR2: MNHEY and SVGEGT. V shed 2 bases and J 13 bases; nucleotides not matched to a gene: 5. This CDR3 spans 14 amino acids. As DNA, the CDR3 is TGTGCCAGCAGTTACGGGACAGGGGATCGCCCCCTCCACTTT. This translates into CASSYGTGDRPLHF.

This clonotype was counted ten times or more. This chain connects TRBV24-1 to TRBJ2-5; tentative D call: TRBD2 (6 bases). The V and J ends lost 10 bases and 0 bases respectively, with 14 bases between them. Per germline, CDR1 KGHDR and CDR2 SFDVKD. The CDR3 is 14 amino acids. In DNA form, the CDR3 reads TGTGCCACGGCCCCCGGGGGAAACCAAGAGACCCAGTACTTC. The encoded protein is CATAPGGNQETQYF.

This clonotype was found many times. The chain carries TRBV7-3 and TRBJ2-5; 7 positions agree with TRBD1. This CDR3 spans 16 amino acids. With V trimmed by 6 bases and J by 0 bases, 10 bases remained unmatched. Per the germline V gene, CDR1 is SGHTA and CDR2 is FQGTGA. The CDR3 spells CASSRQGGEYQETQYF. The CDR3 DNA follows: TGTGCCAGCAGTAGACAGGGTGGGGAGTACCAAGAGACCCAGTACTTC.

This clonotype was seen only a few times. The chain has TRBV4-3 and TRBJ2-7, with 11 bases aligning to TRBD1. The CDR3 has 16 residues. V was pared by 0 bases and J by 3 bases, with 4 bases of the junction left unmatched. Germline V gene data show CDR1 as LGHNA and CDR2 as YSLEER. The CDR3 loop reads CASSQDRGTGGYEQYF. The CDR3 DNA sequence: TGCGCCAGCAGCCAAGACCGTGGGACAGGGGGCTACGAGCAGTACTTC.

This clonotype was detected ten times or more. The CDR3 nucleotides read TGCAGCGCTGGCACCGGGACAGCTAATTACGAGCAGTACTTC. Protein product: CSAGTGTANYEQYF. This chain uses TRBV29-1 with TRBJ2-7; 7 nucleotides line up with TRBD1. V shed 7 bases, J shed 4 bases, and the junction held 13 bases outside the gene matches. This CDR3 has 14 residues. Germline loops: CDR1 SQVTM, CDR2 ANQGSEA.

Many counts were recorded for this clonotype. The chain joins TRBV6-1 to TRBJ2-5; D call uncertain. V was clipped by 6 bases and J by 5 bases, with 7 bases between them. The CDR3 is made up of 11 amino acids. The V gene's germline CDR1 is MNHNS and CDR2 SASEGT. In DNA form, the CDR3 reads TGTGCCAGCAGGCCAAGCGAGACCCAGTACTTC. Encoded protein: CASRPSETQYF.

Ten or more counts support this clonotype. This chain links TRBV21-1 with TRBJ2-2. TRBV21-1 is a pseudogene segment. The CDR3 has 18 amino acids. This CDR3 is CASSKAKGMTANTGELFF. The CDR3 region has the DNA TGTGCCAGCAGCAAAGCGAAAGGAATGACAGCGAACACCGGGGAGCTGTTTTTT.

The chain combines TRBV20-1 with TRBJ2-3; perhaps TRBD1 as D (8 bases). Germline CDR1 DFQATT, CDR2 SNEGSKA (reference sequence). Trimming removed 5 bases at V and 4 bases at J, with 16 bases between. This CDR3 is 14 amino acids long. The CDR3 protein is CSASGQGGSDTQYF. In DNA, the CDR3 is TGCAGTGCTTCCGGACAGGGAGGGTCAGATACGCAGTATTTT.

This clonotype has a count of ten or more. The chain joins TRBV29-1 to TRBJ2-1; a weak D match, TRBD2 (5 bases). The CDR3 covers 12 residues. In germline, CDR1 is SQVTM, CDR2 ANQGSEA. The ends were cut back, 4 bases at V and 7 bases at J, with 11 bases in the middle. The CDR3 reads CSVALLGNEQFF. The CDR3 bases are TGCAGCGTTGCTCTACTAGGGAATGAGCAGTTCTTC.

Sample share makes this clonotype medium-sized (0.01 to 0.1%). The V call is TRBV12-3 or TRBV12-4, the J call TRBJ1-1; TRBD1 agrees at 8 bases. This CDR3 is 11 amino acids long. With 5 bases clipped from V and 11 bases from J, the junction kept 4 bases outside the gene matches. The CDR3 is CASSATGVAFF. The CDR3 DNA reads as TGTGCCAGCAGTGCGACAGGGGTTGCTTTCTTT.

This clonotype was detected ten times or more. The genes are TRBV6-6 and TRBJ1-1; 9 bases align to TRBD1. The CDR3 is made up of 15 amino acids. Germline V gene sequence: CDR1 MNHNY, CDR2 SVGAGI (reference sequence). The trim removed 5 bases at V and 6 bases at J, leaving 10 bases unmatched. CDR3 sequence (DNA): TGTGCCAGCAGTCCCACGGACAGGGGAGTCCCTGAAGCTTTCTTT. Protein: CASSPTDRGVPEAFF.

This clonotype was counted ten times or more. V usage is TRBV3-1 and J usage is TRBJ2-5; 8 bases are a match to TRBD2. The CDR3 totals 16 residues. Trimming removed 4 bases from V and 3 bases from J; junction bases left unmatched: 10. Germline V gene sequence: CDR1 LGHDT, CDR2 YNNKEL (reference sequence). As DNA, the CDR3 is TGTGCCAGCAGCCCTCTTACCGGGAGGGCGGAAGAGACCCAGTACTTC. This sequence encodes CASSPLTGRAEETQYF.

This chain links TRBV5-1 with TRBJ2-5; 10 nucleotides line up with TRBD2. Per the germline V gene, CDR1 is SGHRS and CDR2 is YFSETQ. J was trimmed by 5 bases and V by 3 bases; bases with no gene match: 4. CDR3 length equals 14 residues. The CDR3 DNA is TGCGCCAGCAGCTCCTCGACTAGCGGGGAGACCCAGTACTTC. It codes for CASSSSTSGETQYF.

This clonotype was seen repeatedly, ten times or more. The chain joins TRBV7-2 to TRBJ1-5, with unresolved D. CDR1 and CDR2 (germline): SGHTA, FQGNSA. CDR3 length: 15 amino acids. Trimming stripped 1 base from V and 5 bases from J, with 12 bases between. The CDR3 nucleotides are TGTGCCAGCAGCTTAGGTACCCAGAGTTATCAGCCCCAGCATTTT. Translated: CASSLGTQSYQPQHF.

This clonotype appeared many times. The chain employs TRBV14 and TRBJ1-1; 8 bases map to TRBD1. This CDR3 spans 15 amino acids. V dropped 2 bases and J dropped 4; count of bases not matched to a gene: 6. CDR1 SGHDN and CDR2 FVKESK come from the germline V gene. The CDR3 protein is CASSQQGASATEAFF. In DNA, the CDR3 is TGTGCCAGCAGCCAACAGGGGGCGTCGGCCACTGAAGCTTTCTTT.

This clonotype was observed many times. V is TRBV5-1 and J is TRBJ2-7; possible D gene TRBD1, 5 bases. The germline CDR1 and CDR2 sequences are SGHRS and YFSETQ. The V end lost 4 bases, the J end lost 4 bases, and 9 bases lay between the germline ends. This CDR3 has 12 amino acids. CDR3 residues: CASSETAYEQYF. The CDR3 nucleotides are TGCGCCAGCAGCGAGACAGCTTACGAGCAGTACTTC.

This clonotype has at least ten counts. The chain carries TRBV20-1 and TRBJ2-3, with a weak D call TRBD1 (5 bases). Germline V lookup: CDR1 DFQATT, CDR2 SNEGSKA (reference sequence). The CDR3 is 13 amino acids. Trimming took 3 bases from V and 6 from J, leaving 13 bases between them. The CDR3 coding sequence is TGCAGTGCTAGTGGCCAAGCAGGGGATACGCAGTATTTT. Encoded protein: CSASGQAGDTQYF.